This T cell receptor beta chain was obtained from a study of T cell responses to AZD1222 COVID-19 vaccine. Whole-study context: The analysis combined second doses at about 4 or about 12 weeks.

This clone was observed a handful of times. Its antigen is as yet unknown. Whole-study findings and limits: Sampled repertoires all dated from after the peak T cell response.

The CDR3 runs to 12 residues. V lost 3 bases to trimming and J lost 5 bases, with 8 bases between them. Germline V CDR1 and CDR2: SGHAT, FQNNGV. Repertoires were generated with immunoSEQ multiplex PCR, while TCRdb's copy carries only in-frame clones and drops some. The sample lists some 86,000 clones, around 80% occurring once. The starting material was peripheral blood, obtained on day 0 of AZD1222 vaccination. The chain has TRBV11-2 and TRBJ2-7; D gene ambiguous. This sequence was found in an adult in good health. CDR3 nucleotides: TGTGCCAGCAGCTTTGGGGTACACGAGCAGTACTTC. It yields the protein CASSFGVHEQYF.